The source of this T cell receptor (beta chain) is a study of PD-L1 blockade in urothelial cancer. Turning to the study itself: Administration of atezolizumab to patients began at some point between 2014 and 2016, at 1,200 mg intravenously every 3 weeks. Typically, measured as a median, blood samples had about 140,000 T cells. At 6 weeks and at 3 weeks (second dose) after treatment start, blood was analyzed.

Time point described: peripheral blood 6 weeks after treatment start. Individual patients had between 1 and 8 samples, taken pretreatment and on-treatment. CDR3 size: 14 residues. The V gene's germline CDR1 is MNHNY and CDR2 SVGAGI (reference sequence). Trimming pared 7 bases from V and 1 base from J, leaving 13 bases between. The data were produced by immunoSEQ multiplex PCR, yet TCRdb's version contains in-frame clones alone and is incomplete. The sample has more than 95,000 clones; 86% are singletons. Sequenced here: PBMCs, sampled around atezolizumab (anti-PD-L1) treatment. J is TRBJ1-1 and V is TRBV6-6; the D gene is possibly TRBD1 (5 bases). The receptor comes from a man aged 50 or older with urothelial cancer. The CDR3 nucleotides are TGTGCCAGCAAGTCTGACAGACCGAACACTGAAGCTTTCTTT. It yields the protein CASKSDRPNTEAFF.